A single sample gave rise to the 25 T cell receptor beta chains below, sequenced in a study of vaccination effects on CD4 cells after COVID-19. Their antigens remain unidentified. TCRdb's copy holds only in-frame clones and misses some; the assay was immunoSEQ multiplex PCR. The sample yields tens of thousands of clones, around 78% seen once. Pools of viral peptides were used by the ViraFEST assay to expand antigen-specific CD4+ T cells ahead of sequencing. Culturing for more than 9 days preceded CD4+ T cell isolation. No vaccinee had earlier SARS-CoV-2 infection, and nucleocapsid antibodies were negative. The source material was CD4+ T cells from PBMCs cultured with SARS-CoV-2 spike peptides, sampled before COVID-19 vaccination. The receptor set was obtained from a human donor who received a COVID-19 vaccine.

V gene TRBV6-5 combines with J gene TRBJ1-2; D unclear. Germline V gene data show CDR1 as MNHEY and CDR2 as SVGAGI. The CDR3 has 15 amino acids. V lost 5 bases and J 2 bases, leaving 15 bases between the germline ends. CDR3 in amino acids: CASSSRGEGNYGYTF. CDR3 coding DNA: TGTGCCAGCAGTAGCCGCGGTGAGGGCAACTATGGCTACACCTTC.

The rearrangement links TRBV18 to TRBJ1-5, with TRBD1 matching 11 bases. The CDR3 has 17 residues. The V gene end was trimmed by 1 base and the J gene end by 7 bases; junction bases not matched to a gene: 9. The germline gives CDR1 KGHSH, CDR2 LQKENI. The CDR3 sequence: CASSPRSLGTGGQPQHF. In DNA, the CDR3 is TGTGCCAGCTCACCACGATCGTTAGGGACAGGGGGGCAGCCCCAGCATTTT. The whole variable domain, remainder taken from reference TRBV18 and TRBJ1-5, is NAGVMQNPRHLVRRRGQEARLRCSPMKGHSHVYWYRQLPEEGLKFMVYLQKENIIDESGMPKERFSAEFPKEGPSILRIQQVVRGDSAAYFCASSPRSLGTGGQPQHFGDGTRLSIL.

This sequence joins TRBV5-1 and TRBJ1-1, with D uncertain. The CDR3 runs to 14 residues. CDR1 SGHRS and CDR2 YFSETQ come from the germline V gene. Trimming shortened V by 0 bases and J by 1 base, and 7 bases separated the two germline ends. The CDR3 DNA follows: TGCGCCAGCAGCTTGGGGACGGAGAACACTGAAGCTTTCTTT. Translated: CASSLGTENTEAFF.

The V gene is TRBV28, the J gene TRBJ1-1; perhaps TRBD1 as D (6 bases). CDR1 is MDHEN and CDR2 is SYDVKM in the germline V gene. V was trimmed by 5 bases and J by 4 bases, leaving 14 bases between them. This CDR3 is built from 14 residues. The CDR3 DNA follows: TGTGCCAGCAGTCCTACCCAGGGGACCACTGAAGCTTTCTTT. Translated: CASSPTQGTTEAFF.

V and J are TRBV2 and TRBJ2-7, with D perhaps TRBD2 (6 bases). V was trimmed by 5 bases and J by 0 bases, leaving 11 bases between them. In germline, CDR1 is SNHLY, CDR2 FYNNEI. This CDR3 is built from 14 residues. The CDR3 DNA follows: TGTGCCAGCAGTCCACGGGGGAACTCCTACGAGCAGTACGTC. Amino acids: CASSPRGNSYEQYV.

The chain recombines TRBV24-1 with TRBJ2-5; TRBD1 matches at 7 bases. CDR1 is KGHDR, CDR2 SFDVKD, per germline. J gave up 1 base and V 2 bases, and 3 bases lay outside the gene matches. This CDR3 spans 15 amino acids. CDR3 protein: CATSDSTGTQETQYF. The CDR3 DNA follows: TGTGCCACCAGTGATTCGACAGGGACCCAAGAGACCCAGTACTTC.

This clone was observed a few times. The V and J genes are TRBV4-3 and TRBJ1-2; tentatively, D is TRBD1 (5 bases). The germline V and J ends were trimmed by 3 bases and 1 base, with 9 bases remaining between them. The germline V gene encodes CDR1 LGHNA and CDR2 YSLEER. CDR3 length equals 14 residues. As DNA, the CDR3 is TGCGCCAGCAGCCAGGTCAGGGTTAACTATGGCTACACCTTC. Translation gives CASSQVRVNYGYTF.

J is TRBJ2-1 and V is TRBV5-1; D might be TRBD1 (6 bases). V shed 4 bases and J shed 5 bases, with 10 bases lying between them. From germline, CDR1 is SGHRS and CDR2 YFSETQ. This CDR3 comprises 13 residues. CDR3 protein: CASSPQGNNEQFF. CDR3 DNA: TGCGCCAGCAGCCCGCAGGGGAACAATGAGCAGTTCTTC.

V gene TRBV2 combines with J gene TRBJ1-1, with D unresolved. With 4 bases removed from V and 1 base from J, the gap between germline ends came to 7 bases. In germline, CDR1 is SNHLY, CDR2 FYNNEI. The CDR3 contains 13 residues. The CDR3: CASSVRTNTEAFF. The CDR3 region has the DNA TGTGCCAGCAGTGTTCGTACGAACACTGAAGCTTTCTTT.

The chain recombines TRBV2 with TRBJ1-5, with a possible D match to TRBD1 (5 bases). Germline V gives CDR1 SNHLY, CDR2 FYNNEI. The CDR3 runs to 13 residues. The V gene lost 4 bases and the J gene lost 5 bases, with 9 bases spanning the gap. The CDR3 coding sequence is TGTGCCAGCAGTGGTGACAGAGATCAGCCCCAGCATTTT. It specifies CASSGDRDQPQHF. The variable domain in full, with the rest retrieved from reference TRBV2 and TRBJ1-5, is EPEVTQTPSHQVTQMGQEVILRCVPISNHLYFYWYRQILGQKVEFLVSFYNNEISEKSEIFDDQFSVERPDGSNFTLKIRSTKLEDSAMYFCASSGDRDQPQHFGDGTRLSIL.

The sample holds one count of this clone. This rearrangement joins TRBV19 to TRBJ1-5; D remains ambiguous. Trimming took 8 bases from V and 6 from J, leaving 5 bases between them. Germline V gives CDR1 LNHDA, CDR2 SQIVND (reference sequence). The CDR3 runs 10 residues. The CDR3 loop reads CASGSQPQHF. Written as DNA, the CDR3 is TGTGCCAGTGGTAGTCAGCCCCAGCATTTT.

The chain employs TRBV3-1 (or the pseudogene TRBV3-2) and TRBJ1-1; D call uncertain. Trimming pared 3 bases from V and 1 base from J, leaving 12 bases between. Germline V lookup: CDR1 LGHDT, CDR2 YNNKEL (reference sequence). This CDR3 has 15 residues. CDR3 in DNA: TGTGCCAGCAGCCAGGCAACCCCTCCGAACACTGAAGCTTTCTTT. Translated, it gives CASSQATPPNTEAFF.

The chain links TRBV7-8 to TRBJ1-4; possible D gene TRBD1, 5 bases. Germline CDR1 SGHVS, CDR2 FQNEAQ. V was pared by 1 base and J by 5 bases, with 11 bases between. The CDR3 is 15 residues long. In DNA, the CDR3 is TGTGCCAGCAGCTTAGGACAGACTTTGAATGAAAAACTGTTTTTT. Translated: CASSLGQTLNEKLFF.

As regards this clone: The same CDR3 is also encoded by other DNA sequences in this sample. J is TRBJ1-3 and V is TRBV5-1; 7 positions agree with TRBD1. From germline, CDR1 is SGHRS and CDR2 YFSETQ. The trim removed 1 base at V and 1 base at J, leaving 2 bases unmatched. The CDR3 is 15 residues long. CDR3 sequence reads: CASSLTGDSGNTIYF. In DNA, the CDR3 is TGCGCCAGCAGCTTGACAGGGGATTCTGGAAACACCATATATTTT.

This clone was observed a few times. This rearrangement joins TRBV5-1 to TRBJ2-3; 7 bases are a match to TRBD1. Germline lookup yields CDR1 SGHRS and CDR2 YFSETQ. Trimming removed 4 bases from V and 0 bases from J; junction bases left unmatched: 5. This CDR3 is 15 amino acids long. The CDR3 DNA is TGCGCCAGCAGCGGGGGACAGCCTAGCACAGATACGCAGTATTTT. Residues: CASSGGQPSTDTQYF.

The J gene is TRBJ2-5, the V gene TRBV6-5, with TRBD1 identical over 11 bases. Germline V lookup: CDR1 MNHEY, CDR2 SVGAGI. The CDR3 sequence is 15 residues long. V dropped 6 bases and J dropped 0; count of bases not matched to a gene: 3. CDR3 DNA: TGTGCCAGCAGGGGGGACAGGGGGTACCAAGAGACCCAGTACTTC. Translation gives CASRGDRGYQETQYF.

The genes are TRBV6-5 and TRBJ1-5; 7 bases line up with TRBD1. Germline-derived CDR1 and CDR2 are MNHEY and SVGAGI. The CDR3 extends over 15 amino acids. The J segment lost 3 bases and the V segment lost 6 bases, leaving 8 bases of the junction unmatched. The CDR3 sequence: CASRVTGRVNQPQHF. For the CDR3, the DNA is TGTGCCAGCAGGGTGACAGGGCGGGTCAATCAGCCCCAGCATTTT.

The rearrangement uses TRBV21-1 and TRBJ2-5; TRBD2, the table's D call, lacks a check against the DNA. TRBV21-1 is labeled a pseudogene. There are 15 residues in the CDR3. The CDR3 sequence is CASSNSGGAEETQYF. For the CDR3, the DNA is TGTGCCAGCAGCAATAGCGGGGGGGCTGAGGAGACCCAGTACTTC.

The chain uses TRBV19 and TRBJ2-2, with 8 positions matching TRBD2. This CDR3 spans 15 amino acids. Germline V CDR1 and CDR2: LNHDA, SQIVND (reference sequence). V gave up 7 bases and J gave up 4 bases; unmatched junction bases: 8. The CDR3 DNA is TGTGCCAGTACCCGGGGGGGAGTGGGCACCGGGGAGCTGTTTTTT. This gives the protein CASTRGGVGTGELFF.

V is TRBV4-1 and J is TRBJ1-5, with 8 bases that match TRBD1. This CDR3 has 17 amino acids. Germline CDR1 and CDR2: MGHRA and YSYEKL. After removal of 5 bases from V and 3 bases from J, the junction contained 12 bases not matched to a gene. The CDR3 sequence is CASSSPTGTGYNQPQHF. The CDR3 region has the DNA TGCGCCAGCAGCTCCCCAACCGGGACAGGTTACAATCAGCCCCAGCATTTT.

The gene calls are TRBV5-1 and TRBJ2-2; D is unclear. Germline CDR1 and CDR2: SGHRS and YFSETQ. There are 14 residues in the CDR3. Deletions cut 4 bases from V and 0 bases from J, with 7 bases between. The CDR3 nucleotides read TGCGCCAGCAGCCCTCTTGCGAACACCGGGGAGCTGTTTTTT. It is translated as CASSPLANTGELFF.

The chain joins TRBV21-1 to TRBJ2-7. TRBV21-1 is designated a pseudogene. The CDR3 has 15 amino acids. The CDR3 is CASSQIRDRNYEQYV. In nucleotides, the CDR3 is TGTGCCAGCAGCCAAATCCGGGACCGAAACTACGAGCAGTACGTC.

The chain has TRBV14 and TRBJ2-2, with TRBD1 as a possible D gene (5 bases). CDR1 is SGHDN, CDR2 FVKESK, per germline. V was shortened by 5 bases and J by 1 base, with 8 bases between the two germline ends. The CDR3 is made up of 14 amino acids. CDR3 sequence: CASSVQGNTGELFF. The DNA of the CDR3 is TGTGCCAGCAGCGTGCAGGGGAACACCGGGGAGCTGTTTTTT.

The genes are TRBV28 and TRBJ1-3; D uncertain. Germline V gene lookup returns CDR1 MDHEN and CDR2 SYDVKM. Trimming stripped 1 base from V and 0 bases from J, with 10 bases between. The CDR3 has 16 amino acids. The DNA for the CDR3 is TGTGCCAGCAGTTTATTAACACCTAGCTCTGGAAACACCATATATTTT. Residues: CASSLLTPSSGNTIYF.

In this sample, this clone turned up once. The chain links TRBV5-1 to TRBJ1-1; TRBD1 aligns across 8 bases. Germline CDR1 is SGHRS and CDR2 is YFSETQ. The CDR3 contains 14 residues. After removal of 0 bases from V and 3 bases from J, the junction contained 1 base not matched to a gene. The CDR3 region has the DNA TGCGCCAGCAGCTTGGTGACAGGGGACACTGAAGCTTTCTTT. This gives the protein CASSLVTGDTEAFF. The entire variable domain, with the rest obtained from reference TRBV5-1 and TRBJ1-1, is as follows: KAGVTQTPRYLIKTRGQQVTLSCSPISGHRSVSWYQQTPGQGLQFLFEYFSETQRNKGNFPGRFSGRQFSNSRSEMNVSTLELGDSALYLCASSLVTGDTEAFFGQGTRLTVV.